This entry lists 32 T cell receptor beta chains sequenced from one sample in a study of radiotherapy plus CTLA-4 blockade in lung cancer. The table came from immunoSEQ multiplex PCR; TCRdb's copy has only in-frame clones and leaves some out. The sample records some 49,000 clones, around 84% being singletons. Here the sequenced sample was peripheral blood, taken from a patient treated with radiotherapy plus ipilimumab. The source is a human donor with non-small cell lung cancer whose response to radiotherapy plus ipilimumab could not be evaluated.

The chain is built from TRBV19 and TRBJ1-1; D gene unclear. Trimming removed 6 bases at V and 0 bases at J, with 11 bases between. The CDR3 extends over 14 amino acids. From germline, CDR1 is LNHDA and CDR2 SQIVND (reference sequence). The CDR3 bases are TGTGCCAGTAGCATGCCGGGGATGAACACTGAAGCTTTCTTT. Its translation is CASSMPGMNTEAFF.

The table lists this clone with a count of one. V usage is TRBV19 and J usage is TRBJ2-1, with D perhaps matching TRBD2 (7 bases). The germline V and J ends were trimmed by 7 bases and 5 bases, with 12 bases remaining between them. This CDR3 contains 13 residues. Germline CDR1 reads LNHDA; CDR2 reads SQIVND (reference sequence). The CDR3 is CASNEGGHNEQFF. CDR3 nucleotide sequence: TGTGCCAGTAACGAGGGGGGGCACAATGAGCAGTTCTTC.

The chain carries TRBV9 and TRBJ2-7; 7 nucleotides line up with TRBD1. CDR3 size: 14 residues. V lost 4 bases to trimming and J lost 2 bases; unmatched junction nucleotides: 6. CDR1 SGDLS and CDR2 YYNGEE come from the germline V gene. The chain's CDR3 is CASSPSTGPYEQYF. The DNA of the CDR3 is TGTGCCAGCAGCCCATCGACAGGGCCCTACGAGCAGTACTTC.

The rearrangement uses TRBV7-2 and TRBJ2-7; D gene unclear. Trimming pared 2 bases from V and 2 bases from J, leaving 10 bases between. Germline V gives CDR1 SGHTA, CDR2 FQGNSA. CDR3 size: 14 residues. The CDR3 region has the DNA TGTGCCAGCAGCTTACTGCACGGTCCCTACGAGCAGTACTTC. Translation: CASSLLHGPYEQYF.

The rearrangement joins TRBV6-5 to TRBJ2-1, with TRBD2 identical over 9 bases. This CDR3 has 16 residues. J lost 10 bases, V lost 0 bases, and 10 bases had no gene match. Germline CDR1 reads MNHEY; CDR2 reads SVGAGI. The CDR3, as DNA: TGTGCCAGCAGTTACTCTGGTTTAGCGGGAGTTCGAGAGCAGTTCTTC. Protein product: CASSYSGLAGVREQFF.

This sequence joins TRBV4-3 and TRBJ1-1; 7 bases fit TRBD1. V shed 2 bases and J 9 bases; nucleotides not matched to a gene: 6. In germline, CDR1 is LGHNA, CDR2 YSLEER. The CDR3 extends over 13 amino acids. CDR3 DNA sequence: TGCGCCAGCAGCCAACTCATAAGGGGGCAAGCTTTCTTT. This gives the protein CASSQLIRGQAFF.

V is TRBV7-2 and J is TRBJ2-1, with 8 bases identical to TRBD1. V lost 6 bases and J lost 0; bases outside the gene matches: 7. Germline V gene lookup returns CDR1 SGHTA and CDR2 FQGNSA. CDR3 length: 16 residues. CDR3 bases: TGTGCCAGCAGGTCACAGGGGGGAGCCTCCTACAATGAGCAGTTCTTC. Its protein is CASRSQGGASYNEQFF.

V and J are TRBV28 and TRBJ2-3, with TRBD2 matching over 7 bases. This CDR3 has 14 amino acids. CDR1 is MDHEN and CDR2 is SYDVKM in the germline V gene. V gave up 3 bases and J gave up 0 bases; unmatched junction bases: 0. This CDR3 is CASSLGGSTDTQYF. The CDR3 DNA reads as TGTGCCAGCAGTTTGGGAGGGAGCACAGATACGCAGTATTTT. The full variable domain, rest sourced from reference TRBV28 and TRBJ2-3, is DVKVTQSSRYLVKRTGEKVFLECVQDMDHENMFWYRQDPGLGLRLIYFSYDVKMKEKGDIPEGYSVSREKKERFSLILESASTNQTSMYLCASSLGGSTDTQYFGPGTRLTVL.

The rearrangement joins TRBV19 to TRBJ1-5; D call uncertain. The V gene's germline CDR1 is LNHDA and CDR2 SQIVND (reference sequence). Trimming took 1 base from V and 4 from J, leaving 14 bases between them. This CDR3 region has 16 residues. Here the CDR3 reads CASSIGRQPRNQPQHF. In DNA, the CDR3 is TGTGCCAGTAGTATAGGTCGTCAGCCTAGGAATCAGCCCCAGCATTTT. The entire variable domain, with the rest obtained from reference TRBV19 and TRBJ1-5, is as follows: DGGITQSPKYLFRKEGQNVTLSCEQNLNHDAMYWYRQDPGQGLRLIYYSQIVNDFQKGDIAEGYSVSREKKESFPLTVTSAQKNPTAFYLCASSIGRQPRNQPQHFGDGTRLSIL.

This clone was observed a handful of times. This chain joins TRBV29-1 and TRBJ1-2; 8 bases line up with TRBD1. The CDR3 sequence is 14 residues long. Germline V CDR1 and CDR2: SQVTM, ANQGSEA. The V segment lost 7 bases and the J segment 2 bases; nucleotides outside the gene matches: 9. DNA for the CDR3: TGCAGCGGAAAGACAGGGGACACCAACTATGGCTACACCTTC. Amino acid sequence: CSGKTGDTNYGYTF.

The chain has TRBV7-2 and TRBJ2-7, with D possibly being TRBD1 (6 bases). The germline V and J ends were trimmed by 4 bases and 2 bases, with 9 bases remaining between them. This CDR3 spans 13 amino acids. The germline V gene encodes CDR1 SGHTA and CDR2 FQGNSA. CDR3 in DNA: TGTGCCAGCAGCTCTGGACAGACCTACGAGCAGTACTTC. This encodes CASSSGQTYEQYF.

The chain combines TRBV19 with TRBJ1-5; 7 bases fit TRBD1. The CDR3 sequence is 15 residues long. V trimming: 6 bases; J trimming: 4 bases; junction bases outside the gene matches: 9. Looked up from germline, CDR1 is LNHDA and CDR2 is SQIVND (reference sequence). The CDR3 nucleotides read TGTGCCAGTAGGACGGGGGGGACAGTTAATCAGCCCCAGCATTTT. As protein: CASRTGGTVNQPQHF.

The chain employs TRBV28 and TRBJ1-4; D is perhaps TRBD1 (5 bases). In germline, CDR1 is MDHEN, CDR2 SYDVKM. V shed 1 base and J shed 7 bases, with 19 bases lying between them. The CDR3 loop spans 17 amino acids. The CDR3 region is CASSLYQLGGEGEKLFF. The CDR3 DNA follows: TGTGCCAGCAGTTTATATCAACTTGGAGGGGAGGGTGAAAAACTGTTTTTT.

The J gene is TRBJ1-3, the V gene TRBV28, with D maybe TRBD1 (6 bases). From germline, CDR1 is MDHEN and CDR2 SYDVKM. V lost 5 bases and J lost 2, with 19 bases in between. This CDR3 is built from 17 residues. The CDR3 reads CASSPAGTMTAGNTIYF. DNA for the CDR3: TGTGCCAGCAGTCCAGCCGGGACAATGACCGCTGGAAACACCATATATTTT.

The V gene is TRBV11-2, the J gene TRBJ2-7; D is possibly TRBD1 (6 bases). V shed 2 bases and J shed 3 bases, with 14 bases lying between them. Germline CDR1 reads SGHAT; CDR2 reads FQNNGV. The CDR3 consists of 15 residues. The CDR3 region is CASSLSQGLNYEQYF. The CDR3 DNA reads TGTGCCAGCAGCTTATCCCAGGGGCTTAACTACGAGCAGTACTTC.

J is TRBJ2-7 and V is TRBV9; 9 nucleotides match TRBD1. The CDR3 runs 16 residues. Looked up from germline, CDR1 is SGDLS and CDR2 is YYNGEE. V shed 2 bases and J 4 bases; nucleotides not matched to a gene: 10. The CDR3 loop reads CASSVASGTGWYEQYF. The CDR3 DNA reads TGTGCCAGCAGCGTGGCCTCCGGGACAGGGTGGTACGAGCAGTACTTC.

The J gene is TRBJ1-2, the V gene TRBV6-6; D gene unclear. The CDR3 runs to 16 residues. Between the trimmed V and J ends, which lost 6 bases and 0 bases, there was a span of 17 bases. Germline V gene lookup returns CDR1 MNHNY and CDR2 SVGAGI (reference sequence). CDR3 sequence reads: CASSSPAGQPNYGYTF. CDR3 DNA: TGTGCCAGCAGCTCACCCGCTGGGCAGCCTAACTATGGCTACACCTTC.

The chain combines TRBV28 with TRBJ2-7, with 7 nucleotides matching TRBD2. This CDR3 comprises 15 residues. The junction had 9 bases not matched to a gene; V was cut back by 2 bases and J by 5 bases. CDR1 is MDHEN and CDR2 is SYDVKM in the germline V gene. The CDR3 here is CASSLRGGRMHEQYF. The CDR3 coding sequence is TGTGCCAGCAGTTTACGGGGCGGGAGAATGCACGAGCAGTACTTC.

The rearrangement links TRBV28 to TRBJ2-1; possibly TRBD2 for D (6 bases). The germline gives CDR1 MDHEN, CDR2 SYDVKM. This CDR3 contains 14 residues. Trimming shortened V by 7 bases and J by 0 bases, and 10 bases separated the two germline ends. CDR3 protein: CASISGSSYNEQFF. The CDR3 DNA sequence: TGTGCCAGCATTAGCGGTAGCTCCTACAATGAGCAGTTCTTC.

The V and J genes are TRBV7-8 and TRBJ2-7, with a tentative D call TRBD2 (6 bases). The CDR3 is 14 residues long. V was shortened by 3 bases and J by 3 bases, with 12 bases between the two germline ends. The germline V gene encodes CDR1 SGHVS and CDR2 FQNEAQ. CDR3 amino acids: CASSFTGTLYEQYF. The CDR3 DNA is TGTGCCAGCAGCTTTACCGGGACTCTCTACGAGCAGTACTTC.

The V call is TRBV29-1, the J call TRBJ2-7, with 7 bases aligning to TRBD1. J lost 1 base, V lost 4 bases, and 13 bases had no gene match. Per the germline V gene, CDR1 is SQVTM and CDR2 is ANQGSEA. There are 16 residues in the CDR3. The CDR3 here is CSVASLKGARSYEQYF. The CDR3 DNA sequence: TGCAGCGTTGCTTCATTAAAGGGGGCGAGGTCCTACGAGCAGTACTTC.

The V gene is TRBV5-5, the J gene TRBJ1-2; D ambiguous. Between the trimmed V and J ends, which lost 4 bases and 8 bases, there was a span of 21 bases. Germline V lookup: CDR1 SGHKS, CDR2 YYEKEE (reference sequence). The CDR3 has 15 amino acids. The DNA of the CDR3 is TGTGCCAGCAGCGCCAGAAAGGCGGAGACTGGGGGCTACACCTTC. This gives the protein CASSARKAETGGYTF.

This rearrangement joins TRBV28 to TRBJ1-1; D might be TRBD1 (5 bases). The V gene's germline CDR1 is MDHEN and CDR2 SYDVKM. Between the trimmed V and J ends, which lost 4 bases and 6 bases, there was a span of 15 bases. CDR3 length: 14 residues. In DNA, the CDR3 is TGTGCCAGCAGTTCGCCCGGACAAGCTTCTGAAGCTTTCTTT. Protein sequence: CASSSPGQASEAFF.

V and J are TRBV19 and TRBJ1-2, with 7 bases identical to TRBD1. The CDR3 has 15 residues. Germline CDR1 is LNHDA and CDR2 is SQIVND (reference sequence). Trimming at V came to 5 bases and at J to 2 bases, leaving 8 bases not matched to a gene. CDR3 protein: CASSARDRRNYGYTF. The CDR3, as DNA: TGTGCCAGTAGTGCAAGGGACAGAAGAAACTATGGCTACACCTTC.

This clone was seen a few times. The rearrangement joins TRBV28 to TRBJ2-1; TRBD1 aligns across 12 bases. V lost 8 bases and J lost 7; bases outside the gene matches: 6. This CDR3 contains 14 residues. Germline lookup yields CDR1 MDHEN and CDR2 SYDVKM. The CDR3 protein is CASLGTGGWNEQFF. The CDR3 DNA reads TGTGCCAGCCTTGGGACAGGGGGCTGGAATGAGCAGTTCTTC.

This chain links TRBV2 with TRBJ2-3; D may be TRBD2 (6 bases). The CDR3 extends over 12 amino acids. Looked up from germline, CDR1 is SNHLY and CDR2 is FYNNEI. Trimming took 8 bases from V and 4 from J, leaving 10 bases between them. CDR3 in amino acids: CASGGLSDTQYF. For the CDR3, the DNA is TGTGCCAGCGGGGGACTTTCAGATACGCAGTATTTT.

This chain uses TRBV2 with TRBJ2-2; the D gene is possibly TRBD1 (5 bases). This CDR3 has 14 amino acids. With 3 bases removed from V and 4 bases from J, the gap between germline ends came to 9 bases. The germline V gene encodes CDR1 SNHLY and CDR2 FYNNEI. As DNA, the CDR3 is TGTGCCAGCAGTGATCAGGGTTCCACCGGGGAGCTGTTTTTT. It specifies CASSDQGSTGELFF.

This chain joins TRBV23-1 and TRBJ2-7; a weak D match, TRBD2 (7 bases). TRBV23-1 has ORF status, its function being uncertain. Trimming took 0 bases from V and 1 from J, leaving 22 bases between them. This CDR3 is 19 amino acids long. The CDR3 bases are TGCGCCAGCAGTCAATCGCCGTGGGTGTGGGGGCGGGGGTCCTACGAGCAGTACTTC. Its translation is CASSQSPWVWGRGSYEQYF.

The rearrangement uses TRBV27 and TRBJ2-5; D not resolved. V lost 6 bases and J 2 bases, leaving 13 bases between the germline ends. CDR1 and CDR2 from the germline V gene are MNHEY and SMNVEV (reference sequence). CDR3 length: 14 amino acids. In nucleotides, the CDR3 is TGTGCCAGCAGCCGCCTCCAGTTTCAAGAGACCCAGTACTTC. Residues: CASSRLQFQETQYF.

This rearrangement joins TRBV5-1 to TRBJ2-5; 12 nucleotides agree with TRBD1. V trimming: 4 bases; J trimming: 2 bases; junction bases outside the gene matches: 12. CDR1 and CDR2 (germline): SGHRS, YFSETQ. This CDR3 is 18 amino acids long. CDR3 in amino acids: CASSIQPGTGGFQETQYF. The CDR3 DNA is TGCGCCAGCAGCATACAACCCGGGACAGGGGGCTTTCAAGAGACCCAGTACTTC.

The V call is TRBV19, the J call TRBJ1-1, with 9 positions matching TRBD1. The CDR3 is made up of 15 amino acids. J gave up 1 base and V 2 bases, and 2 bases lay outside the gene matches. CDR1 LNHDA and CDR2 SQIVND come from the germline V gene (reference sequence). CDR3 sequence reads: CASSIRTGANTEAFF. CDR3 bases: TGTGCCAGTAGTATAAGGACAGGGGCGAACACTGAAGCTTTCTTT.

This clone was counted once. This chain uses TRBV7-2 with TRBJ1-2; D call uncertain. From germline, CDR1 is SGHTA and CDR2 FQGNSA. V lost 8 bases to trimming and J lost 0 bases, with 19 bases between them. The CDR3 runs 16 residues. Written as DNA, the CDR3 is TGTGCCAGCCCTCGGTATAACAGAGGGTCTAACTATGGCTACACCTTC. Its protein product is CASPRYNRGSNYGYTF.